The 22 T cell receptor beta chains reported below all come from one sample, sequenced in a study of T cell changes during pregnancy in multiple sclerosis. TCRdb's copy holds only in-frame clones and misses some; the assay was immunoSEQ multiplex PCR. This table has about 63,000 clones, approximately 93% appearing once. The material sequenced was CD8+ T cells from peripheral blood mononuclear cells, taken in the second trimester of pregnancy. These receptors all stem from a female donor with multiple sclerosis, enrolled in a pregnancy study.

This sequence joins TRBV7-2 and TRBJ1-4; weak D call: TRBD1 (5 bases). Germline assignment: CDR1 SGHTA and CDR2 FQGNSA. The CDR3 has 19 residues. Trimming shortened V by 1 base and J by 6 bases, and 24 bases separated the two germline ends. The DNA for the CDR3 is TGTGCCAGCAGCTTAGATCTTTCTTATTTGAGGGGAGGCGATGAAAAACTGTTTTTT. This gives the protein CASSLDLSYLRGGDEKLFF.

This CDR3 reads CASSIMSVAAYNEQFF. CDR3 DNA sequence: TGTGCCAGTAGTATAATGAGTGTAGCGGCTTACAATGAGCAGTTCTTC. The rearrangement links TRBV19 to TRBJ2-1; D might be TRBD2 (6 bases). From germline, CDR1 is LNHDA and CDR2 SQIVND (reference sequence). The CDR3 runs 16 residues. The V end lost 2 bases, the J end lost 4 bases, and 15 bases lay between the germline ends.

This clone was seen a single time. The V and J genes are TRBV28 and TRBJ2-7; the D is unclear. CDR3 length: 12 residues. V lost 2 bases and J lost 3, with 5 bases in between. Germline-derived CDR1 and CDR2 are MDHEN and SYDVKM. CDR3 bases: TGTGCCAGCAGTTTAGGCAGCTACGAGCAGTACTTC. Translating gives CASSLGSYEQYF.

V is TRBV13 and J is TRBJ2-5, with D possibly TRBD1 on 6 matching bases. Per the germline V gene, CDR1 is PRHDT and CDR2 is FYEKMQ (reference sequence). V lost 1 base and J 2 bases, leaving 11 bases between the germline ends. The CDR3 spans 15 residues. CDR3 loop: CASSLDVGQQETQYF. Written as DNA, the CDR3 is TGTGCCAGCAGCTTAGACGTAGGACAGCAAGAGACCCAGTACTTC.

The chain combines TRBV2 with TRBJ2-1, with 7 bases matching TRBD2. This CDR3 spans 17 amino acids. Per the germline V gene, CDR1 is SNHLY and CDR2 is FYNNEI. Germline trimming cut 3 bases from V and 0 bases from J; bases unmatched to any gene: 8. The CDR3: CASSDLAGEISYNEQFF. In nucleotides, the CDR3 is TGTGCCAGCAGTGATTTGGCGGGAGAGATCTCCTACAATGAGCAGTTCTTC.

The V call is TRBV5-8, the J call TRBJ2-5; 11 positions agree with TRBD2. Germline V gene lookup returns CDR1 SGHTS and CDR2 YDEGEE. This CDR3 contains 16 residues. V lost 3 bases and J lost 2; bases outside the gene matches: 6. CDR3 loop: CASSYLAGGPQETQYF. The CDR3 region has the DNA TGTGCCAGCAGCTACCTAGCGGGAGGACCACAAGAGACCCAGTACTTC.

The J gene is TRBJ2-5, the V gene TRBV14; 9 bases line up with TRBD1. The CDR3 totals 16 residues. In germline, CDR1 is SGHDN, CDR2 FVKESK. Losses at the gene ends were 0 bases for V and 1 base for J; bases not matched to a gene: 3. This CDR3 reads CASSQDWGQGQETQYF. As DNA, the CDR3 is TGTGCCAGCAGCCAAGATTGGGGACAGGGCCAAGAGACCCAGTACTTC. Complete variable domain (other parts from reference TRBV14 and TRBJ2-5): EAGVTQFPSHSVIEKGQTVTLRCDPISGHDNLYWYRRVMGKEIKFLLHFVKESKQDESGMPNNRFLAERTGGTYSTLKVQPAELEDSGVYFCASSQDWGQGQETQYFGPGTRLLVL.

The chain links TRBV29-1 to TRBJ1-2; 8 bases match TRBD1. The germline V gene encodes CDR1 SQVTM and CDR2 ANQGSEA. The CDR3 spans 12 residues. V trimming: 2 bases; J trimming: 7 bases; junction bases outside the gene matches: 3. CDR3 region: CSVEQGARGYTF. The CDR3 nucleotides read TGCAGCGTTGAACAGGGGGCGCGTGGCTACACCTTC.

The chain couples TRBV11-2 to TRBJ2-4, with TRBD2 matching over 9 bases. This CDR3 is 16 amino acids long. Germline V lookup: CDR1 SGHAT, CDR2 FQNNGV. After removal of 2 bases from V and 8 bases from J, the junction contained 10 bases not matched to a gene. The CDR3 reads CASSLNPAGGADIQYF. In nucleotides, the CDR3 is TGTGCCAGCAGCTTAAACCCAGCGGGAGGAGCAGACATTCAGTACTTC.

The chain joins TRBV9 to TRBJ2-7; weak D call: TRBD1 (6 bases). The CDR3 totals 13 residues. Per the germline V gene, CDR1 is SGDLS and CDR2 is YYNGEE. The V and J ends lost 3 bases and 4 bases respectively, with 11 bases between them. The CDR3: CASSGGGSYEQYF. CDR3 in DNA: TGTGCCAGCAGCGGAGGGGGTTCTTACGAGCAGTACTTC.

The V gene is TRBV11-2, the J gene TRBJ2-3, with D tentatively TRBD1 (7 bases). Germline loops: CDR1 SGHAT, CDR2 FQNNGV. The V and J ends lost 2 bases and 4 bases respectively, with 10 bases between them. The CDR3 is made up of 14 amino acids. CDR3 in DNA: TGTGCCAGCAGCTTACAGGGGGGCCCAGATACGCAGTATTTT. Protein sequence: CASSLQGGPDTQYF.

The gene calls are TRBV5-1 and TRBJ2-1, with D possibly matching TRBD1 (5 bases). The CDR3 totals 13 residues. V was trimmed by 0 bases and J by 14 bases, leaving 15 bases between them. From germline, CDR1 is SGHRS and CDR2 YFSETQ. CDR3 loop: CASSLVGRSGKFF. In DNA form, the CDR3 reads TGCGCCAGCAGCTTGGTCGGTAGGTCAGGGAAGTTCTTC.

This clone was counted between two and nine times. This rearrangement joins TRBV30 to TRBJ1-1; TRBD1 is a possible D gene (5 bases). The CDR3 contains 14 residues. Per the germline V gene, CDR1 is GTSNPN and CDR2 is SVGIG (reference sequence). Between the trimmed V and J ends, which lost 2 bases and 0 bases, there was a span of 10 bases. This CDR3 reads CAWSHGTVNTEAFF. CDR3 sequence (DNA): TGTGCCTGGAGTCACGGGACTGTGAACACTGAAGCTTTCTTT.

This chain joins TRBV7-2 and TRBJ2-7, with D maybe TRBD2 (5 bases). The CDR3 totals 12 residues. Trimming took 5 bases from V and 9 from J, leaving 14 bases between them. The germline CDR1 and CDR2 sequences are SGHTA and FQGNSA. CDR3 loop: CASSPTGGRQYF. The CDR3 DNA reads as TGTGCCAGCAGCCCCACCGGTGGGAGGCAGTACTTC.

The J gene is TRBJ2-7, the V gene TRBV7-6; 10 positions agree with TRBD2. The CDR3 is 15 residues long. Per the germline V gene, CDR1 is SGHVS and CDR2 is FNYEAQ. With 1 base clipped from V and 3 bases from J, the junction kept 3 bases outside the gene matches. In nucleotides, the CDR3 is TGTGCCAGCAGCTTAGAACTAGCGGGGAGCTACGAGCAGTACTTC. This translates into CASSLELAGSYEQYF.

The chain couples TRBV29-1 to TRBJ2-1, with TRBD2 matching 8 bases. Germline CDR1 and CDR2: SQVTM and ANQGSEA. This CDR3 region has 14 residues. J was trimmed by 1 base and V by 7 bases; bases with no gene match: 6. The CDR3 DNA is TGCAGCGGGATTAGCGGGATGTCCTACAATGAGCAGTTCTTC. Its translation is CSGISGMSYNEQFF.

V is TRBV19 and J is TRBJ2-7, with 13 bases aligning to TRBD2. CDR1 is LNHDA and CDR2 is SQIVND in the germline V gene (reference sequence). Trimming removed 3 bases from V and 0 bases from J; junction bases left unmatched: 11. CDR3 length: 19 residues. In DNA, the CDR3 is TGTGCCAGTAGTATTCTTCCCGGACGGACTAGCGGGAGCTCCTACGAGCAGTACTTC. It translates to CASSILPGRTSGSSYEQYF.

The rearrangement uses TRBV27 and TRBJ2-7; 7 bases are shared with TRBD1. Germline CDR1 MNHEY, CDR2 SMNVEV (reference sequence). Losses at the gene ends were 5 bases for V and 2 bases for J; bases not matched to a gene: 6. The CDR3 is 14 amino acids. DNA of the CDR3: TGTGCCAGCAGTCAAACCGGGACAGCCTACGAGCAGTACTTC. Translation: CASSQTGTAYEQYF.

The chain couples TRBV5-4 to TRBJ2-1; 14 bases agree with TRBD2. Germline CDR1 is SGHNT and CDR2 is YYREEE (reference sequence). This CDR3 has 13 residues. The trim removed 4 bases at V and 15 bases at J, leaving 6 bases unmatched. The CDR3 region is CASSKGLAGDPFF. The CDR3, as DNA: TGTGCCAGCAGCAAGGGACTAGCGGGAGACCCGTTCTTC.

The J gene is TRBJ2-1, the V gene TRBV7-9; TRBD2 matches 11 bases. The CDR3 covers 15 residues. Germline V CDR1 and CDR2: SEHNR, FQNEAQ (reference sequence). V shed 5 bases and J 6 bases; nucleotides not matched to a gene: 6. In DNA, the CDR3 is TGTGCCAGCAGCCGATTTACTAGCGGGAGCAATGAGCAGTTCTTC. It codes for CASSRFTSGSNEQFF.

Comments on this clone: A read error may account for a junction end that differs from germline. The gene calls are TRBV4-1 and TRBJ2-1; possibly TRBD2 for D (5 bases). Germline lookup yields CDR1 MGHRA and CDR2 YSYEKL. This CDR3 is 15 amino acids long. Written as DNA, the CDR3 is TGCGCCAGCAGACAAGCTAGCAACTCCTACAATGAGCAGTTCTTC. It yields the protein CASRQASNSYNEQFF.

The rearrangement joins TRBV4-2 to TRBJ2-1, with 7 positions matching TRBD2. The CDR3 has 18 amino acids. Trimming cost V 0 bases and J 7 bases; bases outside gene matches: 15. Germline CDR1 LGHNA, CDR2 YNFKEQ. The CDR3 spells CASSQESLAVLRDNEQFF. The CDR3 DNA reads as TGTGCCAGCAGCCAAGAGAGCCTAGCGGTTTTGAGGGATAATGAGCAGTTCTTC.